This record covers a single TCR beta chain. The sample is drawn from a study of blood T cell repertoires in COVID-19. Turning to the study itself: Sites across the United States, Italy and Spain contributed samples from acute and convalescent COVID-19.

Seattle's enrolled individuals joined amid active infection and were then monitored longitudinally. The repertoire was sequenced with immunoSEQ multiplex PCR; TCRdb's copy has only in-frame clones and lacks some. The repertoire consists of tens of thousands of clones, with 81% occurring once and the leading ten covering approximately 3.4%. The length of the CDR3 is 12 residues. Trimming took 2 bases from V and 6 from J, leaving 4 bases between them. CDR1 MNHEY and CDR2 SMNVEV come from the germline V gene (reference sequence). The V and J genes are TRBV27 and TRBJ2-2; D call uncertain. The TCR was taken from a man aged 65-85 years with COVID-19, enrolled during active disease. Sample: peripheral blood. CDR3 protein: CASSLVSGELFF. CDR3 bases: TGTGCCAGCAGTTTAGTCTCCGGGGAGCTGTTTTTT.